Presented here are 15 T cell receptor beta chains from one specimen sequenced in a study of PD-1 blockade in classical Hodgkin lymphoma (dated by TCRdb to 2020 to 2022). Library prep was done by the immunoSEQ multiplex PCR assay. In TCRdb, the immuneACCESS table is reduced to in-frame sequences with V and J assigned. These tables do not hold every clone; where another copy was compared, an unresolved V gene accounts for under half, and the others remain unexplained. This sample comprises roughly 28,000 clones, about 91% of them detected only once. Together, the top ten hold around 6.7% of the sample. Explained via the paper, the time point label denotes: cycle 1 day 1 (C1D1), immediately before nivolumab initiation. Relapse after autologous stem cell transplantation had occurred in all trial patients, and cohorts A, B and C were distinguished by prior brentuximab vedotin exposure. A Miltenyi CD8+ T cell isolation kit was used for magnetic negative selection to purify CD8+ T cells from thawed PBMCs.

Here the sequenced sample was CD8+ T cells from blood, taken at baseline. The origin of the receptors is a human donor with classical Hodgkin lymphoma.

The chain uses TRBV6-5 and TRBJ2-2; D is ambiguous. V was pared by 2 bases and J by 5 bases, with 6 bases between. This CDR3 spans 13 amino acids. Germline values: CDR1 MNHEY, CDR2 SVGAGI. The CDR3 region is CASSYGLTGELFF. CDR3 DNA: TGTGCCAGCAGTTACGGGTTGACCGGGGAGCTGTTTTTT.

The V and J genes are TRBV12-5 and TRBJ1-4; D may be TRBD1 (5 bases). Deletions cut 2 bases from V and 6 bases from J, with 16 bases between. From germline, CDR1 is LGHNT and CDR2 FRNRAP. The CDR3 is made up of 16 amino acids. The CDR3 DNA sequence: TGTGCTAGTGGTTTGCCAAGACAGTACGGGCATGAAAAACTGTTTTTT. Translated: CASGLPRQYGHEKLFF.

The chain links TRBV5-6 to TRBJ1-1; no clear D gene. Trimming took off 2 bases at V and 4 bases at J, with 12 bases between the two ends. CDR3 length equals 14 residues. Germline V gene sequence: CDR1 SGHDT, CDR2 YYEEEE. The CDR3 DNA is TGTGCCAGCAGCTTCGAGGGTCTCTTCACTGAAGCTTTCTTT. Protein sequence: CASSFEGLFTEAFF.

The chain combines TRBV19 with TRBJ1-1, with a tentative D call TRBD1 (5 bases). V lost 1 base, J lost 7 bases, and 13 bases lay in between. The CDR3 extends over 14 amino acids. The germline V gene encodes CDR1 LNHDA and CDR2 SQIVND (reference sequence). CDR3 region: CASSIGRQHIEAFF. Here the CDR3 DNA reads TGTGCCAGTAGTATAGGCCGACAGCACATTGAAGCTTTCTTT.

The CDR3 DNA reads as TGTGCCAGCAGTGAAGCGGGGATGACTATTTACGAGCAGTACTTC. This codes for CASSEAGMTIYEQYF. This sequence joins TRBV2 and TRBJ2-7; possibly TRBD2 for D (5 bases). Germline V gives CDR1 SNHLY, CDR2 FYNNEI. This CDR3 is built from 15 residues. With 0 bases removed from V and 4 bases from J, the gap between germline ends came to 13 bases.

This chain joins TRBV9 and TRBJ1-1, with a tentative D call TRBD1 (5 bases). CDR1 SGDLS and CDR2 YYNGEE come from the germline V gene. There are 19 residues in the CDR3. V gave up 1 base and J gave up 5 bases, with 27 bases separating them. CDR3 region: CASSVSYKKPGRERTEAFF. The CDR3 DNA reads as TGTGCCAGCAGCGTATCTTACAAAAAACCAGGGAGGGAGAGGACTGAAGCTTTCTTT.

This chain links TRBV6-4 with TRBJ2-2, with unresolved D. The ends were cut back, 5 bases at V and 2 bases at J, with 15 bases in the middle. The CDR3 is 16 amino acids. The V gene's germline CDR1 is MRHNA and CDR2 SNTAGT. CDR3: CASSTSAVSNTGELFF. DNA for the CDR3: TGTGCCAGCAGTACCTCTGCGGTCTCAAACACCGGGGAGCTGTTTTTT.

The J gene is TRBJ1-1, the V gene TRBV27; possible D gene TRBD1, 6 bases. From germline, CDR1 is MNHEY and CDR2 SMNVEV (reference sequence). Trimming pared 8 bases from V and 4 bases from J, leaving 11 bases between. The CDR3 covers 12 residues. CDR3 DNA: TGTGCCAGCCGTGAGGGGGGCACTGAAGCTTTCTTT. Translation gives CASREGGTEAFF.

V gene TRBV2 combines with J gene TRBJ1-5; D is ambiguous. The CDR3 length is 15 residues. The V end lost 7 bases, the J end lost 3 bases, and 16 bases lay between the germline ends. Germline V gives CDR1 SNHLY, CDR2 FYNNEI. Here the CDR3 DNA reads TGTGCCAGCATGGGCGGTGCGGCTCCCAATCAGCCCCAGCATTTT. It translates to CASMGGAAPNQPQHF. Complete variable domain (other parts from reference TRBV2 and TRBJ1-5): EPEVTQTPSHQVTQMGQEVILRCVPISNHLYFYWYRQILGQKVEFLVSFYNNEISEKSEIFDDQFSVERPDGSNFTLKIRSTKLEDSAMYFCASMGGAAPNQPQHFGDGTRLSIL.

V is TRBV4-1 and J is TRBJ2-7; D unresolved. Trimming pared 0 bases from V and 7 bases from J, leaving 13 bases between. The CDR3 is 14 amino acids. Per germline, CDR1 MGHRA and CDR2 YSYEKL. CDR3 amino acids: CASSQDRSGREQYF. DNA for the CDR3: TGCGCCAGCAGCCAAGATCGTTCCGGTAGAGAGCAGTACTTC.

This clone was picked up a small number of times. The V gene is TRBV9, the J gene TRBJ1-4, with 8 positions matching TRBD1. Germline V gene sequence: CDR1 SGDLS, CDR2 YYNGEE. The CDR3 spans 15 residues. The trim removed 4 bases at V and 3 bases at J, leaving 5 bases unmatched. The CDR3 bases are TGTGCCAGCAGCCCGAGGACAGGGCCTAATGAAAAACTGTTTTTT. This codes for CASSPRTGPNEKLFF.

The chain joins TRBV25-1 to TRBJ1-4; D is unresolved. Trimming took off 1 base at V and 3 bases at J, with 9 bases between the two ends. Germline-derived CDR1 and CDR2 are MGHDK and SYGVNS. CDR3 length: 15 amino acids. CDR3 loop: CASSEWRASNEKLFF. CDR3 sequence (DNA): TGTGCCAGCAGTGAATGGAGGGCCTCTAATGAAAAACTGTTTTTT.

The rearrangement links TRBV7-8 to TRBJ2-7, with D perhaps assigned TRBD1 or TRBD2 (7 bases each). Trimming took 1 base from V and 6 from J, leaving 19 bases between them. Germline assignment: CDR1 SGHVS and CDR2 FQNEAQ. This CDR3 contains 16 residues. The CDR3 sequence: CASSLGGGLTGSEQYF. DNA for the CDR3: TGTGCCAGCAGCTTAGGGGGGGGATTGACAGGGAGCGAGCAGTACTTC.

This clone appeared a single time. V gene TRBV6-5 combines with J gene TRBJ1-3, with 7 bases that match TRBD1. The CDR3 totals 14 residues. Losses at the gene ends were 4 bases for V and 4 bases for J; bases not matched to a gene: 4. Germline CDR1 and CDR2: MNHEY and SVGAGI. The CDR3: CASSLRGRGNTIYF. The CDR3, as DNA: TGTGCCAGCAGTTTGAGGGGGCGAGGAAACACCATATATTTT.

The chain's CDR3 is CASDDPNTEAFF. The CDR3 DNA follows: TGTGCCAGTGACGACCCGAACACTGAAGCTTTCTTT. J is TRBJ1-1 and V is TRBV19; no firm D call. V lost 8 bases and J 1 base, leaving 8 bases between the germline ends. CDR1 is LNHDA and CDR2 is SQIVND in the germline V gene (reference sequence). The CDR3 contains 12 residues.